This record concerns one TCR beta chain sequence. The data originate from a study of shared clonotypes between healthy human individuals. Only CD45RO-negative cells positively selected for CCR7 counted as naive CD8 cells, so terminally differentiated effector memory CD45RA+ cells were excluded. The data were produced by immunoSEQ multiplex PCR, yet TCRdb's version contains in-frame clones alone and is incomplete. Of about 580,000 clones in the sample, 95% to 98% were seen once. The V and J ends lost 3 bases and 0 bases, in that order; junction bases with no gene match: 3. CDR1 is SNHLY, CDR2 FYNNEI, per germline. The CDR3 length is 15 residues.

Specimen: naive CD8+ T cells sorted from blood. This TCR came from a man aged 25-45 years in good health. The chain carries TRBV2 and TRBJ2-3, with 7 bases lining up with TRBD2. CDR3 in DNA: TGTGCCAGCAGTGAGGGAGGGACTAGCACAGATACGCAGTATTTT. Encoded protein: CASSEGGTSTDTQYF. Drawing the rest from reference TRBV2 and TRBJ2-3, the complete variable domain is EPEVTQTPSHQVTQMGQEVILRCVPISNHLYFYWYRQILGQKVEFLVSFYNNEISEKSEIFDDQFSVERPDGSNFTLKIRSTKLEDSAMYFCASSEGGTSTDTQYFGPGTRLTVL.